Below, 20 T cell receptor beta chains from the same sample are listed, as sequenced in a study of blood T cell repertoires in COVID-19. Some clones are missing from TCRdb's copy, which holds only in-frame ones; the method was immunoSEQ multiplex PCR. The repertoire consists of 65,000 to 80,000 clones, with roughly 86% occurring once and the leading ten covering 20% to 25%. The source material was peripheral blood. All receptors derive from a human donor in a cohort sampled during active COVID-19.

On this clone itself: The limits of the CDR3 on the DNA are not certain, so only TCRdb's listed CDR3 is given. The chain couples TRBV25-1 to TRBJ1-2. CDR1 and CDR2 from the germline V gene are MGHDK and SYGVNS. Counting both end residues, the CDR3 totals 16 amino acids. The CDR3 loop reads CASSATRFGEGYGYTF.

This chain joins TRBV5-1 and TRBJ1-5; no reliable D call. The ends were cut back, 0 bases at V and 3 bases at J, with 16 bases in the middle. The CDR3 length is 17 residues. The V gene's germline CDR1 is SGHRS and CDR2 YFSETQ. The CDR3 DNA follows: TGCGCCAGCAGCTTGGGGGCCTGGGGAGAGTCCAATCAGCCCCAGCATTTT. Its translation is CASSLGAWGESNQPQHF.

This chain connects TRBV19 to TRBJ2-1; 15 nucleotides agree with TRBD2. This CDR3 region has 15 residues. Losses at the gene ends were 5 bases for V and 9 bases for J; bases not matched to a gene: 5. Germline CDR1 is LNHDA and CDR2 is SQIVND (reference sequence). CDR3 sequence (DNA): TGTGCCAGTAGTCCCTGGACTAGCGGGGGGGGTGAGCAGTTCTTC. It specifies CASSPWTSGGGEQFF.

The rearrangement links TRBV7-9 to TRBJ2-7, with a possible D match to TRBD2 (6 bases). Trimming took 5 bases from V and 3 from J, leaving 14 bases between them. This CDR3 spans 14 amino acids. Germline CDR1 is SEHNR and CDR2 is FQNEAQ (reference sequence). Written as DNA, the CDR3 is TGTGCCAGCAGCGACGTTTACGGGGGCTACGAGCAGTACTTC. Amino acids: CASSDVYGGYEQYF. Supplemented by reference TRBV7-9 and TRBJ2-7, the full variable domain reads DTGVSQNPRHKITKRGQNVTFRCDPISEHNRLYWYRQTLGQGPEFLTYFQNEAQLEKSRLLSDRFSAERPKGSFSTLEIQRTEQGDSAMYLCASSDVYGGYEQYFGPGTRLTVT.

V usage is TRBV5-8 and J usage is TRBJ1-6; D not certain. Looked up from germline, CDR1 is SGHTS and CDR2 is YDEGEE. The V end lost 0 bases, the J end lost 5 bases, and 18 bases lay between the germline ends. The CDR3 has 18 amino acids. The CDR3, as DNA: TGTGCCAGCAGCTTGGAGGTGATCTTGGGAGCCGATAATTCACCCCTCCACTTT. Encoded protein: CASSLEVILGADNSPLHF.

The rearrangement joins TRBV7-2 to TRBJ1-3; 8 positions agree with TRBD1. Trimming removed 6 bases from V and 4 bases from J; junction bases left unmatched: 8. The CDR3 is 15 amino acids. Germline CDR1 and CDR2: SGHTA and FQGNSA. The CDR3 region has the DNA TGTGCCAGCAGACCCCCCGGGACAGGAGGAAACACCATATATTTT. Translation: CASRPPGTGGNTIYF.

This chain joins TRBV5-1 and TRBJ2-5; D possibly corresponds to TRBD2 (7 bases). This CDR3 is 14 amino acids long. Germline assignment: CDR1 SGHRS and CDR2 YFSETQ. Trimming removed 4 bases from V and 1 base from J, with 11 bases in between. The CDR3 loop is CASSGGGTQETQYF. The CDR3 DNA is TGCGCCAGCAGCGGCGGGGGCACCCAAGAGACCCAGTACTTC.

The rearrangement uses TRBV27 and TRBJ1-2, with 9 bases matching TRBD1. V was pared by 3 bases and J by 13 bases, with 6 bases of the junction left unmatched. CDR1 MNHEY and CDR2 SMNVEV come from the germline V gene (reference sequence). This CDR3 has 12 amino acids. CDR3 sequence reads: CASSFTGGSSTF. The CDR3 DNA follows: TGTGCCAGCAGTTTTACAGGGGGCTCGAGCACCTTC.

The chain has TRBV28 and TRBJ2-3; D is possibly TRBD2 (6 bases). CDR3 length equals 14 residues. V shed 4 bases and J shed 8 bases, with 16 bases lying between them. Per the germline V gene, CDR1 is MDHEN and CDR2 is SYDVKM. The CDR3 loop is CASSSERVRGTQYF. DNA of the CDR3: TGTGCCAGCAGTTCCGAGCGGGTTCGTGGTACGCAGTATTTT.

This rearrangement joins TRBV27 to TRBJ2-3; 7 nucleotides match TRBD1. CDR1 and CDR2 from the germline V gene are MNHEY and SMNVEV (reference sequence). The length of the CDR3 is 14 residues. After removal of 6 bases from V and 2 bases from J, the junction contained 5 bases not matched to a gene. CDR3 nucleotide sequence: TGTGCCAGCAGGCCCAGGGGGTACACAGATACGCAGTATTTT. Translating it yields CASRPRGYTDTQYF.

This clone has only one observation. This chain uses TRBV27 with TRBJ2-6; TRBD1 might be the D (6 bases). The V and J ends lost 5 bases and 2 bases respectively, with 16 bases between them. Germline assignment: CDR1 MNHEY and CDR2 SMNVEV (reference sequence). This CDR3 has 17 amino acids. The CDR3 sequence: CASSPVARGTGANVLTF. The CDR3 coding sequence is TGTGCCAGCAGTCCCGTTGCGAGGGGGACTGGGGCCAACGTCCTGACTTTC.

This chain links TRBV7-3 with TRBJ2-3; 9 bases fit TRBD1. CDR3 size: 15 residues. Germline CDR1 SGHTA, CDR2 FQGTGA. V was clipped by 3 bases and J by 8 bases; unmatched bases: 9. CDR3 coding DNA: TGTGCCAGCAGCTTGAGACCGGGACAGGGAAGTACGCAGTATTTT. This translates into CASSLRPGQGSTQYF.

The chain employs TRBV5-1 and TRBJ1-2, with a weak D call TRBD1 (6 bases). The germline V gene encodes CDR1 SGHRS and CDR2 YFSETQ. This CDR3 is built from 15 residues. V lost 4 bases, J lost 3 bases, and 16 bases lay in between. As DNA, the CDR3 is TGCGCCAGCAGCGTGGGACACACAGCCGACTATGGCTACACCTTC. This encodes CASSVGHTADYGYTF.

The chain uses TRBV3-1 (or the pseudogene TRBV3-2) and TRBJ1-2; TRBD1 matches 7 bases. CDR1 LGHDT and CDR2 YNNKEL come from the germline V gene (reference sequence). V was pared by 5 bases and J by 0 bases, with 12 bases of the junction left unmatched. The CDR3 consists of 17 residues. CDR3 sequence reads: CASSTSFGQETNYGYTF. DNA of the CDR3: TGTGCCAGCAGCACCTCATTCGGACAGGAAACTAACTATGGCTACACCTTC.

The chain recombines TRBV7-2 with TRBJ1-3; D remains ambiguous. This CDR3 contains 15 residues. V was pared by 5 bases and J by 2 bases, with 13 bases between. Germline V gene lookup returns CDR1 SGHTA and CDR2 FQGNSA. CDR3 DNA: TGTGCCAGCAGCCCCCCCAGGCTGACTGGAAACACCATATATTTT. Amino acids: CASSPPRLTGNTIYF. Full variable domain (outside the CDR3, taken from reference TRBV7-2 and TRBJ1-3): GAGVSQSPSNKVTEKGKDVELRCDPISGHTALYWYRQSLGQGLEFLIYFQGNSAPDKSGLPSDRFSAERTGGSVSTLTIQRTQQEDSAVYLCASSPPRLTGNTIYFGEGSWLTVV.

The chain links TRBV2 to TRBJ2-5; TRBD2 matches at 8 bases. V gave up 9 bases and J gave up 4 bases; unmatched junction bases: 7. From germline, CDR1 is SNHLY and CDR2 FYNNEI. The CDR3 extends over 13 amino acids. The CDR3 sequence is CASTRGGIETQYF. The CDR3 DNA sequence: TGTGCCAGTACTCGGGGGGGCATAGAGACCCAGTACTTC.

The V call is TRBV28, the J call TRBJ2-7; the D is unclear. The CDR3 has 11 residues. Trimming took 6 bases from V and 4 from J, leaving 7 bases between them. The germline V gene encodes CDR1 MDHEN and CDR2 SYDVKM. Here the CDR3 reads CASSYKYEQYF. The CDR3 DNA reads as TGTGCCAGCAGCTATAAGTACGAGCAGTACTTC.

The rearrangement joins TRBV28 to TRBJ2-5, with 8 bases lining up with TRBD1. The J segment lost 3 bases and the V segment lost 6 bases, leaving 3 bases of the junction unmatched. The CDR3 covers 13 residues. The V gene's germline CDR1 is MDHEN and CDR2 SYDVKM. CDR3 region: CASRQGVKETQYF. DNA for the CDR3: TGTGCCAGCAGACAGGGGGTTAAAGAGACCCAGTACTTC.

This chain connects TRBV11-2 to TRBJ1-1; D gene uncertain. V was clipped by 1 base and J by 5 bases, with 8 bases between them. Germline-derived CDR1 and CDR2 are SGHAT and FQNNGV. The CDR3 contains 13 residues. The CDR3 is CASSLVAETEAFF. The CDR3 coding sequence is TGTGCCAGCAGCTTAGTAGCGGAAACTGAAGCTTTCTTT.

J is TRBJ2-7 and V is TRBV10-3; a possible D gene is TRBD2 (6 bases). Deletions cut 2 bases from V and 12 bases from J, with 17 bases between. The CDR3 runs 13 residues. Germline V lookup: CDR1 ENHRY, CDR2 SYGVKD. The CDR3 region is CAISEPTRGTWYF. The DNA of the CDR3 is TGTGCCATCAGTGAGCCGACTAGGGGCACCTGGTACTTC.